Each of the 23 T cell receptor beta chains below was sequenced from the same sample in a study of blood T cell repertoires in COVID-19 (dated by TCRdb to between 2020 and 2021). Libraries were made using the immunoSEQ multiplex PCR assay. This immuneACCESS table, as held by TCRdb, lists in-frame sequences with V and J called but not all clones. Of the missing ones, under half trace to an unresolved V gene in checked studies; the others have no known cause. This sample gives roughly 200,000 clones in total; around 83% of them show up just once. The leading ten clones occupy approximately 5% of the sample. The sequencing input was peripheral blood. These receptors were taken from a woman at least 80 years old with acute or convalescent COVID-19.

CDR3 residues: CASSANRGPGETQYF. The CDR3 nucleotides read TGTGCCAGCAGCGCGAACAGGGGGCCTGGAGAGACCCAGTACTTC. The V and J genes are TRBV7-2 and TRBJ2-5; 9 positions agree with TRBD1. The CDR3 runs to 15 residues. Germline V gives CDR1 SGHTA, CDR2 FQGNSA. V lost 5 bases, J lost 4 bases, and 8 bases stayed unmatched.

The chain couples TRBV5-1 to TRBJ2-1; 7 bases are shared with TRBD1. Germline values: CDR1 SGHRS, CDR2 YFSETQ. The CDR3 is 16 amino acids. V gave up 5 bases and J gave up 1 base; unmatched junction bases: 9. The chain's CDR3 is CASRFFPGQSYNEQFF. In DNA, the CDR3 is TGCGCCAGCAGGTTCTTTCCGGGACAGTCCTACAATGAGCAGTTCTTC.

The J gene is TRBJ2-5, the V gene TRBV11-2; 13 bases fit TRBD2. This CDR3 is built from 15 residues. The V gene's germline CDR1 is SGHAT and CDR2 FQNNGV. V was clipped by 5 bases and J by 5 bases; unmatched bases: 5. The CDR3 DNA reads TGTGCCAGCAGCCGGGGACTAGCGGGACGGGAGACCCAGTACTTC. Residues: CASSRGLAGRETQYF.

The rearrangement links TRBV7-2 to TRBJ2-2, with TRBD1 matching 7 bases. Germline CDR1 reads SGHTA; CDR2 reads FQGNSA. The CDR3 extends over 15 amino acids. V trimming: 5 bases; J trimming: 0 bases; junction bases outside the gene matches: 3. Written as DNA, the CDR3 is TGTGCCAGCAGCAAAGACAGGGCGAACACCGGGGAGCTGTTTTTT. Translated: CASSKDRANTGELFF.

V and J are TRBV7-9 and TRBJ2-1; 7 nucleotides line up with TRBD2. The CDR3 is 15 amino acids. The V gene end was trimmed by 5 bases and the J gene end by 5 bases; junction bases not matched to a gene: 9. The V gene's germline CDR1 is SEHNR and CDR2 FQNEAQ (reference sequence). The CDR3 nucleotides are TGTGCCAGCAGCCCACAGGCTAGCGGAGACAATGAGCAGTTCTTC. Residues: CASSPQASGDNEQFF.

The chain joins TRBV12-5 to TRBJ1-3; tentative D call: TRBD1 (5 bases). The CDR3 totals 16 residues. CDR1 and CDR2 from the germline V gene are LGHNT and FRNRAP. V gave up 5 bases and J gave up 0 bases, with 14 bases separating them. For the CDR3, the DNA is TGTGCTAGTGGTGTACGGGACTCCAGCTCTGGAAACACCATATATTTT. It codes for CASGVRDSSSGNTIYF.

The chain couples TRBV5-1 to TRBJ2-7, with 8 bases matching TRBD1. The CDR3 is made up of 15 amino acids. With 0 bases clipped from V and 3 bases from J, the junction kept 5 bases outside the gene matches. Germline CDR1 reads SGHRS; CDR2 reads YFSETQ. CDR3 in DNA: TGCGCCAGCAGCTTGGGGCGTACAGGGGGCTACGAGCAGTACTTC. Its protein is CASSLGRTGGYEQYF.

The chain recombines TRBV5-8 with TRBJ1-5; the match to TRBD1 covers 7 bases. The J segment lost 3 bases and the V segment lost 2 bases, leaving 11 bases of the junction unmatched. The CDR3 consists of 17 residues. From germline, CDR1 is SGHTS and CDR2 YDEGEE. CDR3 residues: CASSLGSQGEFNQPQHF. The CDR3 nucleotides are TGTGCCAGCAGCTTAGGGTCCCAGGGGGAATTCAATCAGCCCCAGCATTTT. Supplemented by reference TRBV5-8 and TRBJ1-5, the full variable domain reads EAGVTQSPTHLIKTRGQQATLRCSPISGHTSVYWYQQALGLGLQFLLWYDEGEERNRGNFPPRFSGRQFPNYSSELNVNALELEDSALYLCASSLGSQGEFNQPQHFGDGTRLSIL.

This rearrangement joins TRBV10-3 to TRBJ1-1, with 8 bases fitting TRBD1. Looked up from germline, CDR1 is ENHRY and CDR2 is SYGVKD. There are 12 residues in the CDR3. After removal of 6 bases from V and 4 bases from J, the junction contained 1 base not matched to a gene. DNA for the CDR3: TGTGCCATCAGACAGGGGGGCACTGAAGCTTTCTTT. Protein product: CAIRQGGTEAFF.

This clone was seen only a few times. V and J are TRBV10-3 and TRBJ1-4, with a possible D match to TRBD1 (5 bases). CDR1 is ENHRY and CDR2 is SYGVKD in the germline V gene. This CDR3 region has 13 residues. The ends were cut back, 8 bases at V and 7 bases at J, with 14 bases in the middle. Written as DNA, the CDR3 is TGTGCCATCCGTGGAGGGGAGGGTGAAAAACTGTTTTTT. It codes for CAIRGGEGEKLFF.

The chain uses TRBV5-6 and TRBJ2-1; possibly TRBD2 for D (6 bases). Germline V gene sequence: CDR1 SGHDT, CDR2 YYEEEE. This CDR3 has 13 amino acids. V shed 4 bases and J shed 9 bases, with 14 bases lying between them. CDR3 sequence: CASSLRLVGEQFF. In DNA, the CDR3 is TGTGCCAGCAGCCTCCGACTAGTTGGTGAGCAGTTCTTC.

The genes are TRBV5-1 and TRBJ1-4, with 8 bases fitting TRBD1. The CDR3 extends over 17 amino acids. Trimming removed 0 bases from V and 8 bases from J; junction bases left unmatched: 12. CDR1 is SGHRS, CDR2 YFSETQ, per germline. The CDR3 coding sequence is TGCGCCAGCAGCTTGGGTTGGGCAGGACAGGGCCCCGAAAAACTGTTTTTT. Translation gives CASSLGWAGQGPEKLFF.

This clone was observed a single time. V is TRBV28 and J is TRBJ1-2; a possible D gene is TRBD1 (5 bases). In germline, CDR1 is MDHEN, CDR2 SYDVKM. This CDR3 has 14 amino acids. Trimming stripped 6 bases from V and 7 bases from J, with 18 bases between. The CDR3, as DNA: TGTGCCAGCAGACCCGCCCGGGGGAGCGGTGGCTACACCTTC. Its translation: CASRPARGSGGYTF.

This clone was picked up one time. This chain uses TRBV7-8 with TRBJ2-5, with D possibly TRBD2 on 7 matching bases. CDR1 SGHVS and CDR2 FQNEAQ come from the germline V gene. This CDR3 is built from 14 residues. With 3 bases removed from V and 1 base from J, the gap between germline ends came to 9 bases. CDR3 sequence: CASSFRGAQETQYF. The CDR3 DNA reads as TGTGCCAGCAGCTTCCGGGGGGCCCAAGAGACCCAGTACTTC.

The chain links TRBV10-3 to TRBJ1-5, with D possibly TRBD1 on 5 matching bases. With 0 bases removed from V and 4 bases from J, the gap between germline ends came to 10 bases. The germline V gene encodes CDR1 ENHRY and CDR2 SYGVKD. The CDR3 runs 15 residues. CDR3 nucleotide sequence: TGTGCCATCAGTGAGTCATGGGGGGGGAATCAGCCCCAGCATTTT. Translated, it gives CAISESWGGNQPQHF.

This rearrangement joins TRBV10-3 to TRBJ1-1; possibly TRBD1 for D (5 bases). CDR1 ENHRY and CDR2 SYGVKD come from the germline V gene. Trimming took 10 bases from V and 3 from J, leaving 15 bases between them. The CDR3 runs 13 residues. The CDR3 sequence is CATKQDGYTEAFF. Written as DNA, the CDR3 is TGTGCCACAAAACAGGACGGATACACTGAAGCTTTCTTT.

This clone was seen once. V is TRBV5-5 and J is TRBJ1-5; D is perhaps TRBD1 (5 bases). Per the germline V gene, CDR1 is SGHKS and CDR2 is YYEKEE (reference sequence). The ends were cut back, 0 bases at V and 6 bases at J, with 13 bases in the middle. This CDR3 contains 15 residues. CDR3 nucleotide sequence: TGTGCCAGCAGCTTGGGTCTTGCGGGGGGTCAGCCCCAGCATTTT. Translation gives CASSLGLAGGQPQHF.

V and J are TRBV6-6 and TRBJ2-1; D remains unclear. The CDR3 has 14 amino acids. The germline V gene encodes CDR1 MNHNY and CDR2 SVGAGI (reference sequence). With 0 bases removed from V and 11 bases from J, the gap between germline ends came to 14 bases. CDR3 sequence reads: CASSYSEQNSKQFF. The CDR3 region has the DNA TGTGCCAGCAGTTACTCAGAACAGAATAGTAAGCAGTTCTTC.

This clone occurred a few times. This chain uses TRBV7-2 with TRBJ1-6; D is unclear. CDR3 length: 17 amino acids. The germline gives CDR1 SGHTA, CDR2 FQGNSA. Trimming shortened V by 2 bases and J by 0 bases, and 11 bases separated the two germline ends. Here the CDR3 reads CASSLSIRSSYNSPLHF. The DNA of the CDR3 is TGTGCCAGCAGCTTAAGCATACGAAGCTCCTATAATTCACCCCTCCACTTT. The entire variable domain, with the rest obtained from reference TRBV7-2 and TRBJ1-6, is as follows: GAGVSQSPSNKVTEKGKDVELRCDPISGHTALYWYRQSLGQGLEFLIYFQGNSAPDKSGLPSDRFSAERTGGSVSTLTIQRTQQEDSAVYLCASSLSIRSSYNSPLHFGNGTRLTVT.

This chain links TRBV2 with TRBJ2-1; 12 bases match TRBD2. V lost 6 bases and J lost 5; bases outside the gene matches: 5. There are 15 residues in the CDR3. Germline V gene lookup returns CDR1 SNHLY and CDR2 FYNNEI. This chain's CDR3 is CASREGLAGDNEQFF. DNA for the CDR3: TGTGCCAGCAGGGAGGGACTAGCGGGTGACAATGAGCAGTTCTTC.

This rearrangement joins TRBV10-3 to TRBJ1-3, with D unclear. CDR1 ENHRY and CDR2 SYGVKD come from the germline V gene. The length of the CDR3 is 14 residues. V lost 4 bases and J lost 0, with 7 bases in between. The CDR3 here is CAISGLSSGNTIYF. The CDR3 bases are TGTGCCATCAGTGGTTTGAGCTCTGGAAACACCATATATTTT.

This rearrangement joins TRBV2 to TRBJ1-2; D gene ambiguous. The germline gives CDR1 SNHLY, CDR2 FYNNEI. V lost 6 bases, J lost 6 bases, and 23 bases lay in between. The CDR3 spans 16 residues. The CDR3 loop is CASRALLPDGVDGYTF. DNA of the CDR3: TGTGCCAGCAGGGCTCTCCTTCCCGACGGGGTGGATGGCTACACCTTC.

This clone has just a few counts. This chain links TRBV4-3 with TRBJ2-7, with D possibly being TRBD2 (5 bases). This CDR3 has 15 amino acids. From germline, CDR1 is LGHNA and CDR2 YSLEER. Trimming took off 0 bases at V and 4 bases at J, with 13 bases between the two ends. CDR3 protein: CASSQDPGLTYEQYF. In DNA, the CDR3 is TGCGCCAGCAGCCAAGATCCCGGACTCACTTACGAGCAGTACTTC.